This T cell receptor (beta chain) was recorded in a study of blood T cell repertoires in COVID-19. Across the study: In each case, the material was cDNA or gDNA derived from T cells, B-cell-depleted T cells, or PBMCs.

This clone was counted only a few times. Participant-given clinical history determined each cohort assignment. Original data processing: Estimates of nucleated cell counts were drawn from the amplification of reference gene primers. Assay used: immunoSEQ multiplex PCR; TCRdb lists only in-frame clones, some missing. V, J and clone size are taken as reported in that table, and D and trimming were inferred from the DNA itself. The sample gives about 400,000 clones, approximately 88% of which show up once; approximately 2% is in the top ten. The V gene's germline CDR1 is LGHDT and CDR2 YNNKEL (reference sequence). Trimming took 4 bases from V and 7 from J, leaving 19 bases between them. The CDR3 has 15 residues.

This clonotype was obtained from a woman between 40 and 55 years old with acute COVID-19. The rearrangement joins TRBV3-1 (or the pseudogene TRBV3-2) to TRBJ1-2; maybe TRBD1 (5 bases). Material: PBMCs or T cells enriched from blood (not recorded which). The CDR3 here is CASSPTGTRESGYTF. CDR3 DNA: TGTGCCAGCAGCCCAACCGGGACGCGGGAGAGTGGCTACACCTTC.